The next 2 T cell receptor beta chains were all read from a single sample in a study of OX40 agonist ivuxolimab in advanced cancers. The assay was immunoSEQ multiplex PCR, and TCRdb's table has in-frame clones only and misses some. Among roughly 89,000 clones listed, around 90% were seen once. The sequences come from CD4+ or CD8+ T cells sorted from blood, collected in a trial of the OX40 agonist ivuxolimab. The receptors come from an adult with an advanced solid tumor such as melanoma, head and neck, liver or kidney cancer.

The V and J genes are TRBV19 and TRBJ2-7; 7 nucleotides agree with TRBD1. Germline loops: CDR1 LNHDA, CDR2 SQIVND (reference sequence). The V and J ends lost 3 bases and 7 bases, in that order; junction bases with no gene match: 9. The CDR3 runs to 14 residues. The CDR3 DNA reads TGTGCCAGTAGTATTTGGGACAGATCGGGGGAGCAGTACTTC. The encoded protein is CASSIWDRSGEQYF.

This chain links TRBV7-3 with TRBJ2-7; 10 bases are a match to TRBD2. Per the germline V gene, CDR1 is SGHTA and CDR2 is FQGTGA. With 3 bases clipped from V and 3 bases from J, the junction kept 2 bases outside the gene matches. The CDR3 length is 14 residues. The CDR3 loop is CASSFGTSDYEQYF. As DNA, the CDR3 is TGTGCCAGCAGCTTCGGGACTAGCGACTACGAGCAGTACTTC.